These 30 T cell receptor beta chains originate from one sample sequenced in a study of radiotherapy plus CTLA-4 blockade in lung cancer. Profiled with immunoSEQ multiplex PCR; TCRdb holds only in-frame clones, not every one. The sample has 65,000 to 85,000 clones; roughly four fifths are singletons. The starting material was peripheral blood, obtained from a patient treated with radiotherapy plus ipilimumab. Every receptor here comes from a human donor with non-small cell lung cancer whose response to radiotherapy plus ipilimumab could not be evaluated.

The chain is built from TRBV18 and TRBJ2-5, with D possibly matching TRBD2 (8 bases). Germline values: CDR1 KGHSH, CDR2 LQKENI. This CDR3 contains 15 residues. V shed 3 bases and J shed 5 bases, with 16 bases lying between them. The CDR3 loop reads CASSPSGGGRETQYF. The CDR3 bases are TGTGCCAGCTCACCCTCGGGAGGGGGCCGGGAGACCCAGTACTTC.

The chain links TRBV2 to TRBJ2-2; possible D gene TRBD1, 6 bases. V shed 4 bases and J shed 5 bases, with 8 bases lying between them. From germline, CDR1 is SNHLY and CDR2 FYNNEI. CDR3 size: 13 residues. CDR3 sequence (DNA): TGTGCCAGCAGTGGACAGGTAACCGGGGAGCTGTTTTTT. It codes for CASSGQVTGELFF. Variable domain in full (rest from reference TRBV2 and TRBJ2-2): EPEVTQTPSHQVTQMGQEVILRCVPISNHLYFYWYRQILGQKVEFLVSFYNNEISEKSEIFDDQFSVERPDGSNFTLKIRSTKLEDSAMYFCASSGQVTGELFFGEGSRLTVL.

This clone was seen many times. The gene calls are TRBV5-6 and TRBJ1-4; D perhaps matches TRBD1 (5 bases). Trimming removed 1 base at V and 10 bases at J, with 11 bases between. Germline loops: CDR1 SGHDT, CDR2 YYEEEE. The CDR3 totals 13 residues. CDR3 sequence (DNA): TGTGCCAGCAGCTTGCAGGGAGGGAGAAAACTGTTTTTT. This gives the protein CASSLQGGRKLFF.

The chain is built from TRBV7-6 and TRBJ2-1, with 10 bases lining up with TRBD2. V dropped 5 bases and J dropped 2; count of bases not matched to a gene: 6. The length of the CDR3 is 16 residues. The V gene's germline CDR1 is SGHVS and CDR2 FNYEAQ. This CDR3 reads CASSPLGTSAYNEQFF. CDR3 sequence (DNA): TGTGCCAGCAGCCCACTCGGGACTAGCGCCTACAATGAGCAGTTCTTC.

This chain uses TRBV2 with TRBJ2-3, with 9 bases that match TRBD2. The CDR3 loop spans 17 amino acids. V shed 0 bases and J 5 bases; nucleotides not matched to a gene: 9. CDR1 is SNHLY, CDR2 FYNNEI, per germline. The CDR3 nucleotides read TGTGCCAGCAGTGAAGCGCTTGGGCGGGAGGGCGGAGATACGCAGTATTTT. Translated, it gives CASSEALGREGGDTQYF.

The V gene is TRBV6-6, the J gene TRBJ1-4; 8 bases agree with TRBD1. This CDR3 region has 15 residues. Germline V gene sequence: CDR1 MNHNY, CDR2 SVGAGI (reference sequence). V was clipped by 3 bases and J by 7 bases; unmatched bases: 7. Written as DNA, the CDR3 is TGTGCCAGCAGTTATACGGGACAGGAAATTGAAAAACTGTTTTTT. It specifies CASSYTGQEIEKLFF.

This clone was counted a few times. The chain combines TRBV2 with TRBJ2-7, with D unresolved. Germline values: CDR1 SNHLY, CDR2 FYNNEI. The CDR3 is made up of 13 amino acids. Trimming removed 4 bases at V and 5 bases at J, with 12 bases between. CDR3 DNA: TGTGCCAGCAGTGGAGACTTCCGGAACGAGCAGTACTTC. It codes for CASSGDFRNEQYF.

This clone showed up just a few times. V is TRBV6-4 and J is TRBJ1-1; no clear D. Trimming took 5 bases from V and 5 from J, leaving 12 bases between them. Germline CDR1 and CDR2: MRHNA and SNTAGT. The CDR3 contains 13 residues. The DNA for the CDR3 is TGTGCCAGCAGTCCCGGGATGGTAACTGAAGCTTTCTTT. The encoded protein is CASSPGMVTEAFF.

This chain connects TRBV7-9 to TRBJ1-1; maybe TRBD1 (5 bases). Germline V gene sequence: CDR1 SEHNR, CDR2 FQNEAQ (reference sequence). The V and J ends lost 5 bases and 9 bases respectively, with 13 bases between them. The CDR3 extends over 12 amino acids. The CDR3 nucleotides are TGTGCCAGCAGCCTTAACGGGGGACAAGCTTTCTTT. Amino acids: CASSLNGGQAFF.

V is TRBV10-3 and J is TRBJ2-5; 8 bases are shared with TRBD2. This CDR3 spans 13 amino acids. Germline V lookup: CDR1 ENHRY, CDR2 SYGVKD. V lost 10 bases, J lost 3 bases, and 7 bases stayed unmatched. As DNA, the CDR3 is TGTGCCACCTCTTTTAGCGGGGAAGAGACCCAGTACTTC. This codes for CATSFSGEETQYF.

This chain connects TRBV7-2 to TRBJ2-7; 7 positions match TRBD1. CDR1 is SGHTA and CDR2 is FQGNSA in the germline V gene. The trim removed 5 bases at V and 2 bases at J, leaving 9 bases unmatched. This CDR3 is 15 amino acids long. The CDR3 spells CASSRLLTGTYEQYF. The DNA of the CDR3 is TGTGCCAGCAGCCGACTCCTGACAGGGACCTACGAGCAGTACTTC. The full variable domain, its missing parts supplied by reference TRBV7-2 and TRBJ2-7, is GAGVSQSPSNKVTEKGKDVELRCDPISGHTALYWYRQSLGQGLEFLIYFQGNSAPDKSGLPSDRFSAERTGGSVSTLTIQRTQQEDSAVYLCASSRLLTGTYEQYFGPGTRLTVT.

This chain joins TRBV29-1 and TRBJ2-3; a possible D gene is TRBD2 (5 bases). The V gene lost 7 bases and the J gene lost 8 bases, with 22 bases spanning the gap. From germline, CDR1 is SQVTM and CDR2 ANQGSEA. There are 14 residues in the CDR3. The CDR3 spells CSELAPRHAGTQYF. The CDR3 DNA reads TGCAGCGAATTAGCTCCGCGACACGCGGGTACGCAGTATTTT.

This chain links TRBV7-9 with TRBJ1-2; 7 bases agree with TRBD1. Germline trimming cut 1 base from V and 0 bases from J; bases unmatched to any gene: 2. This CDR3 region has 15 residues. Germline V gene sequence: CDR1 SEHNR, CDR2 FQNEAQ (reference sequence). The CDR3, as DNA: TGTGCCAGCAGCTTAGGACAGGGACCTAACTATGGCTACACCTTC. It translates to CASSLGQGPNYGYTF.

This chain links TRBV7-2 with TRBJ2-7; tentatively, D is TRBD2 (6 bases). V lost 4 bases and J lost 0, with 13 bases in between. Germline CDR1 and CDR2: SGHTA and FQGNSA. The CDR3 loop spans 15 amino acids. CDR3 sequence (DNA): TGTGCCAGCAGCTCGGGACTTATGATCTCCTACGAGCAGTACTTC. Translation gives CASSSGLMISYEQYF.

This clone was seen a handful of times. This sequence joins TRBV28 and TRBJ1-4; unclear D gene. Germline V lookup: CDR1 MDHEN, CDR2 SYDVKM. The ends were cut back, 9 bases at V and 4 bases at J, with 9 bases in the middle. There are 12 residues in the CDR3. The CDR3 here is CASWRVNEKLFF. The CDR3 coding sequence is TGTGCCAGTTGGCGGGTTAATGAAAAACTGTTTTTT.

The rearrangement links TRBV7-9 to TRBJ1-2; a possible D gene is TRBD1 (6 bases). Germline values: CDR1 SEHNR, CDR2 FQNEAQ (reference sequence). With 1 base removed from V and 1 base from J, the gap between germline ends came to 10 bases. This CDR3 has 15 residues. This CDR3 is CASSLGTALNYGYTF. DNA of the CDR3: TGTGCCAGCAGCTTAGGGACAGCCCTTAACTATGGCTACACCTTC. The whole variable domain, filled in from reference TRBV7-9 and TRBJ1-2, reads DTGVSQNPRHKITKRGQNVTFRCDPISEHNRLYWYRQTLGQGPEFLTYFQNEAQLEKSRLLSDRFSAERPKGSFSTLEIQRTEQGDSAMYLCASSLGTALNYGYTFGSGTRLTVV.

This clone was recorded at least ten times. The chain has TRBV2 and TRBJ1-1; 7 nucleotides agree with TRBD1. Germline lookup yields CDR1 SNHLY and CDR2 FYNNEI. Trimming removed 7 bases from V and 1 base from J; junction bases left unmatched: 3. CDR3 length equals 13 residues. The CDR3 DNA follows: TGTGCCAGCACAAGGGACAGGAACACTGAAGCTTTCTTT. It translates to CASTRDRNTEAFF.

The chain couples TRBV5-1 to TRBJ2-5; 7 bases are a match to TRBD2. The DNA end favors TRBJ2-7, so the J call may be wrong. The CDR3 runs to 13 residues. The germline CDR1 and CDR2 sequences are SGHRS and YFSETQ. The CDR3 is CASSSTGGYEQYF. The CDR3 DNA reads as TGCGCCAGCAGCTCTACGGGGGGCTACGAGCAGTACTTC.

The table lists this clone with a few counts. The chain couples TRBV11-1 to TRBJ2-3; unclear D gene. Germline loops: CDR1 SGHAT, CDR2 FQDESV (reference sequence). V was shortened by 3 bases and J by 2 bases, with 3 bases between the two germline ends. The CDR3 runs 12 residues. The CDR3: CASSFLTDTQYF. In DNA form, the CDR3 reads TGTGCCAGCAGCTTCCTCACAGATACGCAGTATTTT.

The chain combines TRBV7-9 with TRBJ2-5, with TRBD1 identical over 7 bases. Germline CDR1 reads SEHNR; CDR2 reads FQNEAQ (reference sequence). The CDR3 length is 16 residues. The J segment lost 2 bases and the V segment lost 4 bases, leaving 10 bases of the junction unmatched. CDR3 sequence: CASSSRADRVQETQYF. The CDR3 nucleotides read TGTGCCAGCAGCTCCCGCGCAGACAGGGTACAAGAGACCCAGTACTTC.

In its sample, this clone was seen a few times. This chain links TRBV19 with TRBJ2-5, with 9 bases identical to TRBD1. The DNA matches TRBJ2-7 better at its end, which makes the J call doubtful. Per germline, CDR1 LNHDA and CDR2 SQIVND (reference sequence). The CDR3 is made up of 13 amino acids. The CDR3 reads CASSETGGYEQYF. The CDR3 DNA reads as TGTGCCAGTAGTGAGACAGGGGGGTACGAGCAGTACTTC.

The rearrangement links TRBV6-5 to TRBJ1-2; D ambiguous. This CDR3 has 14 amino acids. Germline CDR1 and CDR2: MNHEY and SVGAGI. The V gene lost 2 bases and the J gene lost 4 bases, with 11 bases spanning the gap. This CDR3 is CASSYLADSYGYTF. The CDR3 DNA follows: TGTGCCAGCAGTTACCTAGCCGACTCCTATGGCTACACCTTC.

The gene calls are TRBV6-4 and TRBJ2-5; D gene ambiguous. V lost 10 bases and J 4 bases, leaving 13 bases between the germline ends. CDR3 size: 12 residues. The V gene's germline CDR1 is MRHNA and CDR2 SNTAGT. The CDR3 DNA sequence: TGTGCCACCCCCTTGGTCGGAGAGACCCAGTACTTC. This translates into CATPLVGETQYF.

The rearrangement uses TRBV6-5 and TRBJ1-1, with 7 bases that match TRBD1. Germline V gives CDR1 MNHEY, CDR2 SVGAGI. CDR3 length: 14 amino acids. V lost 5 bases and J lost 6; bases outside the gene matches: 9. The CDR3 DNA sequence: TGTGCCAGCAGTGCTAACAGGGGTAGAGCTGAAGCTTTCTTT. This gives the protein CASSANRGRAEAFF.

The rearrangement links TRBV19 to TRBJ1-1; possibly TRBD1 for D (6 bases). The V and J ends lost 4 bases and 6 bases respectively, with 12 bases between them. CDR1 is LNHDA and CDR2 is SQIVND in the germline V gene (reference sequence). CDR3 size: 13 residues. The CDR3 bases are TGTGCCAGTAGTACCCAACAGGGAGCTGAAGCTTTCTTT. This translates into CASSTQQGAEAFF. The full variable domain, with the rest looked up from reference TRBV19 and TRBJ1-1, is DGGITQSPKYLFRKEGQNVTLSCEQNLNHDAMYWYRQDPGQGLRLIYYSQIVNDFQKGDIAEGYSVSREKKESFPLTVTSAQKNPTAFYLCASSTQQGAEAFFGQGTRLTVV.

This clone was seen a handful of times. The chain is built from TRBV27 and TRBJ2-5, with 8 nucleotides matching TRBD2. CDR1 and CDR2 (germline): MNHEY, SMNVEV (reference sequence). The CDR3 loop spans 16 amino acids. Trimming cost V 5 bases and J 5 bases; bases outside gene matches: 13. In DNA, the CDR3 is TGTGCCAGCAGTGGCCCCTTCGGACTAGCTCCTGAGACCCAGTACTTC. Protein sequence: CASSGPFGLAPETQYF.

The chain carries TRBV28 and TRBJ1-5; 8 positions agree with TRBD1. CDR1 MDHEN and CDR2 SYDVKM come from the germline V gene. Trimming removed 4 bases from V and 0 bases from J; junction bases left unmatched: 8. The CDR3 has 17 residues. In DNA, the CDR3 is TGTGCCAGCAGTTCGCCCAGGGGGCTACTTAGCAATCAGCCCCAGCATTTT. It codes for CASSSPRGLLSNQPQHF.

This CDR3 reads CASRDRAGNTIYF. The CDR3 DNA sequence: TGTGCCAGCCGGGACAGGGCTGGAAACACCATATATTTT. This chain links TRBV11-3 with TRBJ1-3; 9 bases are shared with TRBD1. This CDR3 comprises 13 residues. Trimming cost V 8 bases and J 2 bases; bases outside gene matches: 1. Germline CDR1 SGHNT, CDR2 YENEEA.

The CDR3 region is CASSLPGQGAYEQYF. The CDR3 DNA sequence: TGTGCCAGCAGCTTACCGGGACAGGGGGCTTACGAGCAGTACTTC. This sequence joins TRBV7-9 and TRBJ2-5; 12 bases fit TRBD1. The last part of the DNA fits TRBJ2-7 better; the J call may be wrong. This CDR3 has 15 amino acids. The germline V gene encodes CDR1 SEHNR and CDR2 FQNEAQ (reference sequence).

This rearrangement joins TRBV30 to TRBJ2-7; tentative D call: TRBD2 (6 bases). Between the trimmed V and J ends, which lost 4 bases and 5 bases, there was a span of 18 bases. Germline CDR1 GTSNPN, CDR2 SVGIG (reference sequence). The CDR3 runs 14 residues. The CDR3 nucleotides read TGTGCCTGGACCCCAAGGGAGGTTATCGACGAGCAGTACTTC. Its protein product is CAWTPREVIDEQYF.